Given below is one TCR beta chain in context. Its antigen remains undetermined. No much larger clone is present one base from it, and per-base qualities are unavailable. These data originate in a study of blood T cell repertoires in COVID-19 (TCRdb year 2020). With regard to the full study: Samples from collaborators originated in the United States, Italy and Spain and spanned both the acute and convalescent phases of COVID-19. The material from the prospective study consisted of cDNA or gDNA derived from T cells, B-cell-depleted T cells, or PBMCs. The dataset comprised deeply sampled blood TCRbeta repertoires from subjects exposed to, actively infected with, or recovered from COVID-19. The repertoires were made available in a free public database intended to serve as a resource for research on the immune response to SARS-CoV-2. Samples were obtained from the ongoing ImmuneRACE study (first 160 participants) and from over 1,000 subjects provided by 6 global collaborators. A de-identified subject ID, COVID-19 status, age in years and sex were almost always included in the sample metadata. HLA class I and class II types, where available, came from metadata supplied by the sample provider rather than from assay-based typing.

TCRbeta CDR3 regions were amplified from genomic DNA by means of the immunoSEQ Assay, a bias-controlled multiplex PCR. The original methods were these. Within the assay, amplification of reference gene primers was used to estimate how many nucleated cells each sample contained. Sequence reads were collapsed and filtered to measure the absolute abundance of every unique TCRbeta CDR3 rearrangement. For each sample, productive Simpson clonality was calculated as the square root of Simpson's diversity index across productive rearrangements. TCRdb re-hosts the immuneACCESS table, in-frame sequences only. Its copies lack some clones; in the studies checked, an unresolved V gene accounts for under half of them, and the cause for the rest is not known. The D gene and trimming were derived from the DNA, and the V and J assignments and clone size from that table. The sample table records hundreds of thousands of clones; 86% of these occur just once. The ten largest clones represent about 2.2% of the sample.

CDR1 LNHDA and CDR2 SQIVND are derived from the germline V gene (reference sequence). Counted from cysteine to phenylalanine, this CDR3 has 12 amino acids. The retained sequence is limited to the CDR3, 36 bases, with the frame set at the first base. Here V drops 4 bases and J drops 4 bases, and the junction holds 0 bases not matched to any gene. Another Seattle source contributed samples from volunteer blood donors who had recovered from COVID-19. The collaborating institutions used their own protocols to collect whole blood in K2EDTA tubes. For TCRbeta analysis, collaborators shipped samples in one of three forms: frozen whole blood, isolated PBMCs, or DNA extracted from either of those sample types. What the study reported, not specific to this receptor: The amount of clinical and demographic metadata varied by source and participant and was provided uncurated.

The chain is made from TRBV19 and TRBJ2-5, with 7 bases in between that match TRBD2. This TCR came from a woman aged 25 to 39 who had recovered from COVID-19. The sequenced sample was peripheral blood. The CDR3 region has the sequence CASSKRGETQYF. In nucleotides, the sequence is TGTGCCAGTAGTAAGCGGGGAGAGACCCAGTACTTC. Extended through the reference TRBV19 and TRBJ2-5 proteins, this CDR3 yields the full variable domain: DGGITQSPKYLFRKEGQNVTLSCEQNLNHDAMYWYRQDPGQGLRLIYYSQIVNDFQKGDIAEGYSVSREKKESFPLTVTSAQKNPTAFYLCASSKRGETQYFGPGTRLLVL.